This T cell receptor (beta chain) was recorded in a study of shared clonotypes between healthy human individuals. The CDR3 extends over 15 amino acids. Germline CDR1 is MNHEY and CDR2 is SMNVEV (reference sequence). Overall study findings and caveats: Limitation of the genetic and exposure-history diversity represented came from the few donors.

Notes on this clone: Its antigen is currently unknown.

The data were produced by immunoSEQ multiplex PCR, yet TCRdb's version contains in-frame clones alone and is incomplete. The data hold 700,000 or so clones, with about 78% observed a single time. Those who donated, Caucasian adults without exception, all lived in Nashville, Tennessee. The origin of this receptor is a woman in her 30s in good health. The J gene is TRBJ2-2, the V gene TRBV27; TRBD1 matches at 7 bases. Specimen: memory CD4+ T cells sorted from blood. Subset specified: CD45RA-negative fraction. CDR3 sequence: CADGRGTFNTGELFF. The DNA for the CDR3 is TGTGCAGATGGCAGGGGGACATTTAACACCGGGGAGCTGTTTTTT.